The 13 T cell receptor beta chains below come from one sample, sequenced in a study of T cells in Graves' hyperthyroidism and ophthalmopathy. RNA transcripts were the template for amplifying TCR beta CDR3 regions. Using the HTBI primer set, a first-round RT-PCR was run on the TCR CDR3. From the multiplex PCR reads, TCRdb called clonotypes with MiXCR, one entry per CDR3 protein. The sample shows about 720,000 distinct CDR3 sequences, about 16% of them seen only once. Sequenced sample: blood. These receptors came from a man aged 18 to 29 with Graves' hyperthyroidism.

This chain connects TRBV28 to TRBJ1-1; D gene unclear. This CDR3 contains 12 residues. V was trimmed by 2 bases and J by 12 bases, leaving 13 bases between them. The V gene's germline CDR1 is MDHEN and CDR2 SYDVKM. CDR3: CASSLIPGTTFF. The DNA of the CDR3 is TGTGCCAGCAGTTTAATACCGGGTACGACTTTCTTT.

This clonotype was observed a handful of times. A read error may be the cause here, since a much bigger clone is one base away. The rearrangement links TRBV27 to TRBJ2-3; TRBD2 agrees at 7 bases. With V trimmed by 2 bases and J by 4 bases, 0 bases remained unmatched. Looked up from germline, CDR1 is MNHEY and CDR2 is SMNVEV (reference sequence). The CDR3 contains 13 residues. CDR3 residues: CASSLREADTQYF. CDR3 bases: TGTGCCAGCAGTTTACGGGAGGCAGATACGCAGTATTTT.

Only a few counts were recorded for this clonotype. The genes are TRBV11-2 and TRBJ2-2; 8 positions match TRBD2. Trimming at V came to 2 bases and at J to 1 base, leaving 3 bases not matched to a gene. The CDR3 totals 16 residues. The germline gives CDR1 SGHAT, CDR2 FQNNGV. The CDR3 sequence: CASSLSTSGNTGELFF. CDR3 in DNA: TGTGCCAGCAGCTTAAGTACTAGCGGGAACACCGGGGAGCTGTTTTTT. The variable domain in full, with the rest retrieved from reference TRBV11-2 and TRBJ2-2, is EAGVAQSPRYKIIEKRQSVAFWCNPISGHATLYWYQQILGQGPKLLIQFQNNGVVDDSQLPKDRFSAERLKGVDSTLKIQPAKLEDSAVYLCASSLSTSGNTGELFFGEGSRLTVL.

In its sample, this clonotype was seen many times. The chain is built from TRBV3-1 and TRBJ2-1; TRBD2 might be the D (7 bases). Germline values: CDR1 LGHDT, CDR2 YNNKEL (reference sequence). Trimming stripped 0 bases from V and 0 bases from J, with 15 bases between. This CDR3 is 18 amino acids long. The CDR3 loop reads CASSQDRKRDNSYNEQFF. CDR3 DNA sequence: TGTGCCAGCAGCCAAGATAGGAAGCGGGACAACTCCTACAATGAGCAGTTCTTC.

At least ten counts were recorded for this clonotype. The genes are TRBV24-1 and TRBJ2-5; D ambiguous. The CDR3 covers 16 residues. The germline V gene encodes CDR1 KGHDR and CDR2 SFDVKD. The V gene lost 2 bases and the J gene lost 4 bases, with 16 bases spanning the gap. CDR3 loop: CATSDSVQLFGETQYF. The CDR3, as DNA: TGTGCCACCAGTGATTCGGTACAGCTTTTTGGAGAGACCCAGTACTTC.

In its sample, this clonotype was seen a few times. This chain links TRBV6-1 with TRBJ2-3, with TRBD1 matching over 7 bases. Germline values: CDR1 MNHNS, CDR2 SASEGT. The CDR3 is made up of 15 amino acids. Trimming took 5 bases from V and 2 from J; bases not matched to a gene: 7. The CDR3 protein is CASSLQGRYTDTQYF. The CDR3 DNA reads TGTGCCAGCAGTTTACAGGGGCGATACACAGATACGCAGTATTTT.

This clonotype was counted many times. The CDR3, as DNA: TGTGCCAGCTCATCTCGACGGAACCAAGAGACCCAGTACTTC. It specifies CASSSRRNQETQYF. The chain recombines TRBV18 with TRBJ2-5; D unclear. V shed 5 bases and J shed 0 bases, with 10 bases lying between them. Germline-derived CDR1 and CDR2 are KGHSH and LQKENI. The CDR3 extends over 14 amino acids.

The CDR3 spells CASSLEPNSGANVLTF. DNA of the CDR3: TGCGCCAGCAGCTTGGAGCCAAACTCTGGGGCCAACGTCCTGACTTTC. The rearrangement joins TRBV5-1 to TRBJ2-6; unclear D gene. Deletions cut 0 bases from V and 0 bases from J, with 7 bases between. CDR1 and CDR2 (germline): SGHRS, YFSETQ. This CDR3 is built from 16 residues. The complete variable domain, with remaining parts taken from reference TRBV5-1 and TRBJ2-6, reads KAGVTQTPRYLIKTRGQQVTLSCSPISGHRSVSWYQQTPGQGLQFLFEYFSETQRNKGNFPGRFSGRQFSNSRSEMNVSTLELGDSALYLCASSLEPNSGANVLTFGAGSRLTVL.

This clonotype was observed a handful of times. V and J are TRBV15 and TRBJ2-1, with a possible D match to TRBD1 (6 bases). CDR1 and CDR2 from the germline V gene are LNHNV and YYDKDF (reference sequence). The CDR3 has 18 amino acids. V lost 1 base and J lost 4, with 20 bases in between. The DNA of the CDR3 is TGTGCCACCAGCAGAGCAGTGGGGGCGCGTGTTGGGTACAATGAGCAGTTCTTC. Protein: CATSRAVGARVGYNEQFF.

This clonotype was detected only a few times. This chain joins TRBV24-1 and TRBJ2-1, with 9 positions matching TRBD2. The CDR3 totals 16 residues. Germline CDR1 reads KGHDR; CDR2 reads SFDVKD. The V and J ends lost 4 bases and 4 bases, in that order; junction bases with no gene match: 7. The CDR3 is CATSDPLAGSYNEQFF. The CDR3 nucleotides are TGTGCCACCAGTGACCCTCTAGCGGGGTCTTACAATGAGCAGTTCTTC.

This clonotype was detected a few times. The CDR3 sequence is CASSLGSTGFNTEAFF. In DNA, the CDR3 is TGTGCCAGCAGTTTAGGATCGACAGGGTTTAACACTGAAGCTTTCTTT. The J gene is TRBJ1-1, the V gene TRBV27; 7 bases fit TRBD1. CDR1 is MNHEY and CDR2 is SMNVEV in the germline V gene (reference sequence). This CDR3 region has 16 residues. With V trimmed by 2 bases and J by 2 bases, 8 bases remained unmatched.

This clonotype was seen at least ten times. V gene TRBV30 combines with J gene TRBJ2-1; TRBD2 matches at 13 bases. CDR1 is GTSNPN, CDR2 SVGIG, per germline (reference sequence). V lost 1 base to trimming and J lost 0 bases; unmatched junction nucleotides: 9. The CDR3 sequence is 19 residues long. Here the CDR3 DNA reads TGTGCCTGGAGTGCGCTCGGACTAGCGGGAGCCCTCTCCTACAATGAGCAGTTCTTC. It encodes CAWSALGLAGALSYNEQFF.

This clonotype was picked up a small number of times. V is TRBV3-1 and J is TRBJ2-3; 7 positions match TRBD1. After removal of 4 bases from V and 3 bases from J, the junction contained 7 bases not matched to a gene. Per germline, CDR1 LGHDT and CDR2 YNNKEL (reference sequence). The CDR3 extends over 15 amino acids. The CDR3 DNA follows: TGTGCCAGCAGCCTACGGGGACAGAGGACAGATACGCAGTATTTT. It translates to CASSLRGQRTDTQYF.